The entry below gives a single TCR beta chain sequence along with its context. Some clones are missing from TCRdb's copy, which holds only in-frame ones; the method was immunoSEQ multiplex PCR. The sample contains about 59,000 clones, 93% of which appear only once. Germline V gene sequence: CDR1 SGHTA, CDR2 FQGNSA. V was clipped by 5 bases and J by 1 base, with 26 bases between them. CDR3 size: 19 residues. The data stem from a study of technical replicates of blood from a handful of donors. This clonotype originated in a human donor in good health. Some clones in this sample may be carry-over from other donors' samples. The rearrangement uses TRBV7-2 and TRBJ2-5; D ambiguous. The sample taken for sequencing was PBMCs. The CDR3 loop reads CASSPTEFSEDGVQETQYF. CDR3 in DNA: TGTGCCAGCAGCCCCACGGAGTTTTCCGAAGATGGTGTCCAAGAGACCCAGTACTTC.